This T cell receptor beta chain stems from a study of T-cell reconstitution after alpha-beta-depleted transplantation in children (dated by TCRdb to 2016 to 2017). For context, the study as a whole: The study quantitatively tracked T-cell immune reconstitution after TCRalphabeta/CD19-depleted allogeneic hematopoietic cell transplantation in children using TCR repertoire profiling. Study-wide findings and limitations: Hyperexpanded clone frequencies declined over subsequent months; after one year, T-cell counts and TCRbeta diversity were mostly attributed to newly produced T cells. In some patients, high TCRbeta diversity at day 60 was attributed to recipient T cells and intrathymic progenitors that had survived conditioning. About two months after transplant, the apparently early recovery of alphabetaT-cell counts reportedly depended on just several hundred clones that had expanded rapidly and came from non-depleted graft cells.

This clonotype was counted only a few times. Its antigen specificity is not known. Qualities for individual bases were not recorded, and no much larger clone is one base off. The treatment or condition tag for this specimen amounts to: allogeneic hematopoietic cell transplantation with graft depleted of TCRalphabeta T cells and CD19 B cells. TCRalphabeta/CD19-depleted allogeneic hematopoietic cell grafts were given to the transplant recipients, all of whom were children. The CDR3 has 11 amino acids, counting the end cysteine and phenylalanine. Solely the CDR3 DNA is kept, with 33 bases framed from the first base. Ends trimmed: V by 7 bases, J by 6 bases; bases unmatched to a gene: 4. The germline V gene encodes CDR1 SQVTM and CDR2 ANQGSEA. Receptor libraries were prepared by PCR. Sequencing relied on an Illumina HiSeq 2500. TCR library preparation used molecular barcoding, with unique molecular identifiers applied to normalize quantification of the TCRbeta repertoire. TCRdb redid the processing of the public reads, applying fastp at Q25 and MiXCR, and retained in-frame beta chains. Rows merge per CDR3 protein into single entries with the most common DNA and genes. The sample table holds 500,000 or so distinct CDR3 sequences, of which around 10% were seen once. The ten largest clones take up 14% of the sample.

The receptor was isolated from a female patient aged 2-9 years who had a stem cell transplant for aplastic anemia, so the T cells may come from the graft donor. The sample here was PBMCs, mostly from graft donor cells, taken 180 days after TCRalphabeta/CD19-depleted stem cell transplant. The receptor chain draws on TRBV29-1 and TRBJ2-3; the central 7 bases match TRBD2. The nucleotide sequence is TGCAGCGGCGGGGGATCGGATACGCAGTATTTT. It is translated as CSGGGSDTQYF.